Each of the 22 T cell receptor beta chains below was sequenced from the same sample in a study of CD8 T cells in ankylosing spondylitis. Study-level points and caveats: Roughly eight highly homologous variants made up a TCR beta motif that seemed to typify ankylosing spondylitis blood.

Antigens of these TCRs are unknown. TCRdb independently ran MiXCR on the 5' RACE reads; one entry per CDR3 protein. The table shows 250,000 to 350,000 distinct CDR3 sequences, with approximately 8.2% occurring only once. Sequencing was performed on blood, either unsorted or a sorted T cell fraction (not recorded which). The receptors here all came from a male donor with ankylosing spondylitis.

This chain links TRBV18 with TRBJ2-1; 10 bases fit TRBD2. With V trimmed by 3 bases and J by 10 bases, 12 bases remained unmatched. Germline loops: CDR1 KGHSH, CDR2 LQKENI. The CDR3 spans 16 residues. The CDR3 DNA sequence: TGTGCCAGCTCACCCTCTACAGCGGGAGGGCCTCGGGAGCAGTTCTTC. Protein: CASSPSTAGGPREQFF.

This clonotype was counted between two and nine times. V usage is TRBV6-1 and J usage is TRBJ1-5; D remains ambiguous. Germline CDR1 is MNHNS and CDR2 is SASEGT. Trimming shortened V by 9 bases and J by 0 bases, and 18 bases separated the two germline ends. The CDR3 is made up of 16 amino acids. The CDR3: CARIPEIGNSNQPQHF. The CDR3 region has the DNA TGTGCCAGGATCCCCGAGATTGGGAATAGCAATCAGCCCCAGCATTTT.

A few counts support this clonotype. This rearrangement joins TRBV5-1 to TRBJ2-7; 7 bases are a match to TRBD1. The V and J ends lost 4 bases and 1 base, in that order; junction bases with no gene match: 11. CDR1 is SGHRS, CDR2 YFSETQ, per germline. The length of the CDR3 is 16 residues. CDR3 bases: TGCGCCAGCAGCACATTAGTAGGGGGCGCTTCCTACGAGCAGTACTTC. Translating it yields CASSTLVGGASYEQYF.

There are many counts of this clonotype. The chain joins TRBV27 to TRBJ1-5; no clear D. Deletions cut 3 bases from V and 5 bases from J, with 8 bases between. Germline CDR1 and CDR2: MNHEY and SMNVEV (reference sequence). CDR3 length equals 13 residues. The CDR3 is CASSFGPHQPQHF. DNA of the CDR3: TGTGCCAGCAGTTTCGGGCCGCATCAGCCCCAGCATTTT.

This clonotype was seen many times. V and J are TRBV5-6 and TRBJ2-5; 9 bases map to TRBD2. The CDR3 spans 18 residues. From germline, CDR1 is SGHDT and CDR2 YYEEEE. V shed 2 bases, J shed 5 bases, and the junction held 16 bases outside the gene matches. The CDR3 DNA follows: TGTGCCAGCAGCTTCCTAGCGGGATTTAGGGTTAATGAGGAGACCCAGTACTTC. Translation: CASSFLAGFRVNEETQYF.

This clonotype was seen only a few times. The genes are TRBV29-1 and TRBJ2-3; TRBD2 might be the D (6 bases). The CDR3 has 13 amino acids. Trimming left V 3 bases short and J 6 bases short, with 13 bases between. The germline gives CDR1 SQVTM, CDR2 ANQGSEA. CDR3 sequence: CSVDGGTGDTQYF. The CDR3 region has the DNA TGCAGCGTTGACGGCGGGACGGGGGATACGCAGTATTTT.

This clonotype was detected a few times. The CDR3: CASSLEGGVSNEQFF. The CDR3 nucleotides read TGTGCCAGCAGCTTGGAAGGGGGAGTAAGCAATGAGCAGTTCTTC. The V gene is TRBV5-5, the J gene TRBJ2-1, with D perhaps matching TRBD1 (6 bases). CDR1 SGHKS and CDR2 YYEKEE come from the germline V gene (reference sequence). This CDR3 contains 15 residues. V lost 0 bases and J lost 6, with 13 bases in between.

The genes are TRBV2 and TRBJ2-5; D may be TRBD1 (5 bases). The CDR3 runs to 14 residues. CDR1 and CDR2 (germline): SNHLY, FYNNEI. Between the trimmed V and J ends, which lost 5 bases and 4 bases, there was a span of 14 bases. CDR3 region: CASSPLTVRETQYF. DNA for the CDR3: TGTGCCAGCAGTCCCCTGACAGTCAGAGAGACCCAGTACTTC.

V gene TRBV20-1 combines with J gene TRBJ2-2; tentatively, D is TRBD2 (5 bases). The CDR3 runs 15 residues. V was shortened by 2 bases and J by 6 bases, with 16 bases between the two germline ends. Germline V gene data show CDR1 as DFQATT and CDR2 as SNEGSKA (reference sequence). CDR3 DNA sequence: TGCAGTGCTAGACGGAGGCCCTTTTTGGCCGGGGAGCTGTTTTTT. This sequence encodes CSARRRPFLAGELFF.

This clonotype was detected only a few times. Here the CDR3 DNA reads TGTGCCAGCAGCCAAGCTTTAGTCGAATCCTACGAGCAGTACTTC. Residues: CASSQALVESYEQYF. The J gene is TRBJ2-7, the V gene TRBV3-1; D call uncertain. V lost 1 base and J lost 1, with 11 bases in between. From germline, CDR1 is LGHDT and CDR2 YNNKEL (reference sequence). CDR3 size: 15 residues.

This clonotype was recorded many times. The genes are TRBV12-3 or TRBV12-4 and TRBJ2-2; unclear D gene. The CDR3 spans 15 residues. Between the trimmed V and J ends, which lost 2 bases and 2 bases, there was a span of 9 bases. The CDR3 loop is CASSLFRLNTGELFF. The CDR3, as DNA: TGTGCCAGCAGTTTATTTAGATTAAACACCGGGGAGCTGTTTTTT.

This clonotype was detected many times. The chain uses TRBV29-1 and TRBJ2-7; D tentatively fits TRBD1 or TRBD2 (6 bases each). Looked up from germline, CDR1 is SQVTM and CDR2 is ANQGSEA. Trimming removed 5 bases from V and 3 bases from J, with 11 bases in between. This CDR3 is 12 amino acids long. The CDR3 spells CSVTGGGYEQYF. CDR3 DNA: TGCAGCGTTACCGGGGGCGGCTACGAGCAGTACTTC.

This clonotype has a handful of counts. The chain recombines TRBV4-3 with TRBJ2-2; D remains ambiguous. This CDR3 has 16 amino acids. With 4 bases removed from V and 0 bases from J, the gap between germline ends came to 12 bases. Germline values: CDR1 LGHNA, CDR2 YSLEER. The CDR3 DNA reads as TGCGCCAGCAGCCCCCGAGTGGGAACGAACACCGGGGAGCTGTTTTTT. It is translated as CASSPRVGTNTGELFF.

This clonotype was seen only a few times. J is TRBJ2-7 and V is TRBV4-1; TRBD2 is a possible D gene (6 bases). The CDR3 spans 15 residues. Trimming left V 2 bases short and J 6 bases short, with 17 bases between. Germline CDR1 is MGHRA and CDR2 is YSYEKL. CDR3 coding DNA: TGCGCCAGCAGCCAACTATCGGCTAGCGTTCGCGAGCAGTACTTC. Its translation is CASSQLSASVREQYF.

In its sample, this clonotype was seen a few times. The chain employs TRBV27 and TRBJ2-2; TRBD2 is a possible D gene (6 bases). Germline loops: CDR1 MNHEY, CDR2 SMNVEV (reference sequence). The CDR3 totals 16 residues. Trimming removed 0 bases from V and 5 bases from J, with 13 bases in between. The CDR3 protein is CASSLSYLGGTGELFF. The CDR3 DNA sequence: TGTGCCAGCAGTTTATCCTACTTAGGAGGGACCGGGGAGCTGTTTTTT.

The rearrangement links TRBV5-1 to TRBJ2-5, with D possibly being TRBD1 or TRBD2 (5 bases each). The germline CDR1 and CDR2 sequences are SGHRS and YFSETQ. The length of the CDR3 is 17 residues. Trimming took 0 bases from V and 0 from J, leaving 15 bases between them. The CDR3: CASSLVTGTLYQETQYF. The CDR3 DNA follows: TGCGCCAGCAGCTTGGTAACCGGGACCCTGTACCAAGAGACCCAGTACTTC.

This clonotype has at least ten counts. The gene calls are TRBV20-1 and TRBJ1-5, with unresolved D. Trimming stripped 6 bases from V and 1 base from J, with 13 bases between. CDR1 is DFQATT and CDR2 is SNEGSKA in the germline V gene (reference sequence). The CDR3 has 14 amino acids. The CDR3 is CSALGWASNQPQHF. CDR3 nucleotides: TGCAGTGCCCTTGGGTGGGCCAGCAATCAGCCCCAGCATTTT.

This chain links TRBV19 with TRBJ1-5; a possible D gene is TRBD1 (6 bases). Germline loops: CDR1 LNHDA, CDR2 SQIVND (reference sequence). The germline V and J ends were trimmed by 4 bases and 7 bases, with 11 bases remaining between them. The CDR3 spans 13 residues. The CDR3 coding sequence is TGTGCCAGTAGTAAAGGGGGAGGCCAGCCCCAGCATTTT. Protein product: CASSKGGGQPQHF.

This clonotype has just a few counts. In nucleotides, the CDR3 is TGTGCCAGCAGCTTACCCGGGGCCTTCTATGGCTACACCTTC. Its protein is CASSLPGAFYGYTF. The chain joins TRBV11-3 to TRBJ1-2; tentative D call: TRBD1 (5 bases). V lost 2 bases to trimming and J lost 4 bases, with 11 bases between them. The CDR3 contains 14 residues. The germline V gene encodes CDR1 SGHNT and CDR2 YENEEA. The whole variable domain, filled in from reference TRBV11-3 and TRBJ1-2, reads EAGVVQSPRYKIIEKKQPVAFWCNPISGHNTLYWYLQNLGQGPELLIRYENEEAVDDSQLPKDRFSAERLKGVDSTLKIQPAELGDSAVYLCASSLPGAFYGYTFGSGTRLTVV.

This rearrangement joins TRBV3-1 to TRBJ2-1; 8 positions agree with TRBD2. The CDR3 totals 14 residues. The V gene's germline CDR1 is LGHDT and CDR2 YNNKEL (reference sequence). V lost 5 bases, J lost 5 bases, and 5 bases stayed unmatched. CDR3 sequence reads: CASSFGTSDNEQFF. CDR3 sequence (DNA): TGTGCCAGCAGCTTCGGGACTAGTGACAATGAGCAGTTCTTC.

V gene TRBV4-1 combines with J gene TRBJ1-1; 8 positions agree with TRBD1. In germline, CDR1 is MGHRA, CDR2 YSYEKL. The length of the CDR3 is 18 residues. V shed 4 bases, J shed 1 base, and the junction held 14 bases outside the gene matches. The CDR3 nucleotides read TGCGCCAGCAGCCGACCTACCCCAGGGGGCCTGGGGAACACTGAAGCTTTCTTT. It is translated as CASSRPTPGGLGNTEAFF.

CDR3 DNA: TGTGCCAGCAGCTTAGTGTTTGTTCAGAAGCGCTACGAGCAGTACTTC. Its protein is CASSLVFVQKRYEQYF. V and J are TRBV7-9 and TRBJ2-7, with no clear D. Germline CDR1 and CDR2: SEHNR and FQNEAQ (reference sequence). Trimming stripped 1 base from V and 3 bases from J, with 16 bases between. This CDR3 is built from 16 residues.